This TCR beta chain was captured in a study of neoadjuvant nivolumab and ipilimumab in lung cancer. Study-level results: From pretherapy to surgery, tumor richness and clonality rose with dual therapy. TCR richness and clonality were higher in tumors than adjacent uninvolved lung.

As for this clone: As yet, its antigen is unknown.

The CDR3 spans 17 residues. CDR1 is ENHRY, CDR2 SYGVKD, per germline. V was shortened by 0 bases and J by 0 bases, with 15 bases between the two germline ends. The assay was immunoSEQ multiplex PCR, and TCRdb's table has in-frame clones only and misses some. The profile shows 8,000 to 10,000 clones, 77% of them singletons. This chain connects TRBV10-3 to TRBJ2-7; D remains ambiguous. This TCR was sampled from an adult with non-small cell lung cancer. The sequencing used tumor tissue, collected after neoadjuvant nivolumab, alone or with ipilimumab, at or shortly before surgery. CDR3 residues: CAISESTLAESSYEQYF. The CDR3 DNA reads TGTGCCATCAGTGAGTCGACTCTGGCGGAAAGCTCCTACGAGCAGTACTTC.